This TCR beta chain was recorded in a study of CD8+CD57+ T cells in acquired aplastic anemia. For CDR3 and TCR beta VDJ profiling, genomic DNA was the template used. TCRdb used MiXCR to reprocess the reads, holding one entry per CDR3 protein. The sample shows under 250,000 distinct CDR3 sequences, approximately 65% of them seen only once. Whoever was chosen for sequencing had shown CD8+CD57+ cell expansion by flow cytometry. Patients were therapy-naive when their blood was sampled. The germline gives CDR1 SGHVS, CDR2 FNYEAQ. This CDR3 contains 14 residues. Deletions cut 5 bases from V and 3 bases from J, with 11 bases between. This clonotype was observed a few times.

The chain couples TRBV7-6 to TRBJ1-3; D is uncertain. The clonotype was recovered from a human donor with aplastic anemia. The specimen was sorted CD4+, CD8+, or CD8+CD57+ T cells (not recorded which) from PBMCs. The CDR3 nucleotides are TGTGCCAGCAGCCCCCGCAGGTTTGGAAACACCATATATTTT. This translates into CASSPRRFGNTIYF.